Shown below are 8 T cell receptor beta chains from a single sample sequenced in a study of beta chain features in type 1 diabetes. Expressed TCRB transcripts were sequenced because the entire RNA isolate underwent reverse transcription. Profiling relied on immunoSEQ multiplex PCR, and the TCRdb table lists in-frame clones only, not all of them. This sample has around 500,000 clones; about an eighth occur once, and the top ten carry over 0.035%. Sequenced sample: naive CD4+ T cells from blood. These receptors were collected from a woman under 30 in good health.

This clone was seen more than once but under ten times. The chain links TRBV7-9 to TRBJ2-5, with D hard to call. The germline gives CDR1 SEHNR, CDR2 FQNEAQ (reference sequence). The V and J ends lost 5 bases and 5 bases respectively, with 18 bases between them. This CDR3 has 15 residues. CDR3 sequence: CASSTRVGVGETQYF. The CDR3 nucleotides are TGTGCCAGCAGCACCCGTGTTGGGGTCGGGGAGACCCAGTACTTC. The variable domain in full, with the rest retrieved from reference TRBV7-9 and TRBJ2-5, is DTGVSQNPRHKITKRGQNVTFRCDPISEHNRLYWYRQTLGQGPEFLTYFQNEAQLEKSRLLSDRFSAERPKGSFSTLEIQRTEQGDSAMYLCASSTRVGVGETQYFGPGTRLLVL.

The V call is TRBV7-3, the J call TRBJ2-5, with TRBD1 matching over 7 bases. Trimming removed 1 base from V and 7 bases from J; junction bases left unmatched: 9. The CDR3 is made up of 15 amino acids. Germline loops: CDR1 SGHTA, CDR2 FQGTGA. In DNA, the CDR3 is TGTGCCAGCAGCTTAAGTGACAGGGCCCACGCGACCCAGTACTTC. Residues: CASSLSDRAHATQYF.

The chain combines TRBV9 with TRBJ2-2; D is unclear. Deletions cut 6 bases from V and 1 base from J, with 7 bases between. The length of the CDR3 is 13 residues. Germline V gives CDR1 SGDLS, CDR2 YYNGEE. The CDR3 nucleotides read TGTGCCAGCACCTACAGGAACACCGGGGAGCTGTTTTTT. Amino acid sequence: CASTYRNTGELFF.

This chain connects TRBV7-6 to TRBJ2-1, with 7 bases matching TRBD2. Germline CDR1 is SGHVS and CDR2 is FNYEAQ. CDR3 size: 16 residues. The V gene end was trimmed by 4 bases and the J gene end by 7 bases; junction bases not matched to a gene: 13. In DNA form, the CDR3 reads TGTGCCAGCAGCTCCCTTTGGCGGGAGAGATATAATGAGCAGTTCTTC. It yields the protein CASSSLWRERYNEQFF.

V and J are TRBV4-1 and TRBJ2-3, with TRBD2 matching 7 bases. CDR1 and CDR2 from the germline V gene are MGHRA and YSYEKL. The J segment lost 1 base and the V segment lost 4 bases, leaving 8 bases of the junction unmatched. This CDR3 spans 16 amino acids. CDR3 nucleotide sequence: TGCGCCAGCAGCCTTTTACCCCTAGCGGGCACAGATACGCAGTATTTT. Protein product: CASSLLPLAGTDTQYF.

Only a few counts were recorded for this clone. The genes are TRBV29-1 and TRBJ2-1; 7 bases match TRBD1. From germline, CDR1 is SQVTM and CDR2 ANQGSEA. Trimming took 0 bases from V and 0 from J; bases not matched to a gene: 2. This CDR3 region has 15 residues. CDR3 DNA sequence: TGCAGCGTTGAAGACCGGGACAGCTCCTACAATGAGCAGTTCTTC. Translated: CSVEDRDSSYNEQFF.

V is TRBV15 and J is TRBJ2-7; D gene uncertain. The CDR3 runs 13 residues. Per germline, CDR1 LNHNV and CDR2 YYDKDF (reference sequence). Trimming stripped 4 bases from V and 6 bases from J, with 13 bases between. CDR3 residues: CATSTARFPEQYF. CDR3 coding DNA: TGTGCCACCAGCACTGCTCGATTCCCCGAGCAGTACTTC.

The V and J genes are TRBV5-1 and TRBJ2-7; tentative D call: TRBD2 (5 bases). The V end lost 6 bases, the J end lost 3 bases, and 13 bases lay between the germline ends. Germline loops: CDR1 SGHRS, CDR2 YFSETQ. This CDR3 comprises 13 residues. Written as DNA, the CDR3 is TGCGCCAGCAAAGACGGGAACGGCTACGAGCAGTACTTC. This encodes CASKDGNGYEQYF. The full variable domain, rest sourced from reference TRBV5-1 and TRBJ2-7, is KAGVTQTPRYLIKTRGQQVTLSCSPISGHRSVSWYQQTPGQGLQFLFEYFSETQRNKGNFPGRFSGRQFSNSRSEMNVSTLELGDSALYLCASKDGNGYEQYFGPGTRLTVT.